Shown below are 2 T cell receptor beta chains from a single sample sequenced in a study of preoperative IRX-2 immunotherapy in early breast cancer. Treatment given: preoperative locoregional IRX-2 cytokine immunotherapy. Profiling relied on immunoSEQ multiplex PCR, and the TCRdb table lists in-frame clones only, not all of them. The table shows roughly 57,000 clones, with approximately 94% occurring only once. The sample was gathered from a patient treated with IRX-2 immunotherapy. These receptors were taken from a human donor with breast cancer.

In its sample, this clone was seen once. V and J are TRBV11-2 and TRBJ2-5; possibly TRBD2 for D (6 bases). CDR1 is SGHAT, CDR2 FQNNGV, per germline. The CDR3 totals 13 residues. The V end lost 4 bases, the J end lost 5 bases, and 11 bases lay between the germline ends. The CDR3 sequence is CASSSGVWETQYF. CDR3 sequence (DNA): TGTGCCAGCAGCTCGGGGGTATGGGAGACCCAGTACTTC.

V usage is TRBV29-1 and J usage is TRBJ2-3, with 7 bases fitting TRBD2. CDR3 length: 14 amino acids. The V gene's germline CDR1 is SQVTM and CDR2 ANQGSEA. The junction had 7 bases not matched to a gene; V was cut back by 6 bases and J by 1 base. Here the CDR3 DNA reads TGCAGCGTAGTAAGGGCGGGAGGCACAGATACGCAGTATTTT. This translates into CSVVRAGGTDTQYF.